Below are 3 T cell receptor beta chains sequenced from a single sample in a study of shared clonotypes between healthy human individuals (dated by TCRdb to 2020 to 2022). CD8 naive samples consisted of CD45RO-negative cells that were positively selected for CCR7, yielding a CD45RA+CCR7+ population without TemRA cells. To prepare the library, the immunoSEQ multiplex PCR assay was applied. The clones in this table, taken by TCRdb from immuneACCESS, are in-frame only. Not every clone is retained; where verified, under half of the shortfall comes from an unresolved V gene, and the cause of the rest is unknown. The sample contains 500,000 to 700,000 clones, 85% to 95% of them found a single time. The ten top clones hold approximately 0.12% of the sample. Specimen: naive CD8+ T cells sorted from blood. The meaning of the sample's cell subset or site label: CD45RA+CCR7+. The receptors shown here come from a woman aged 25 to 45 in good health.

Notes on this clone: This CDR3 is also generated by other DNA sequences in the sample. V and J are TRBV19 and TRBJ1-1; D gene unclear. Trimming removed 2 bases from V and 3 bases from J, with 7 bases in between. The germline gives CDR1 LNHDA, CDR2 SQIVND (reference sequence). This CDR3 is built from 13 residues. CDR3 protein: CASSIREDTEAFF. The DNA for the CDR3 is TGTGCCAGTAGTATAAGGGAGGACACTGAAGCTTTCTTT.

CDR3 sequence: CASTPGAKNIQYF. In DNA, the CDR3 is TGTGCCAGCACCCCTGGAGCCAAAAACATTCAGTACTTC. V usage is TRBV28 and J usage is TRBJ2-4, with no clear D. Looked up from germline, CDR1 is MDHEN and CDR2 is SYDVKM. V was shortened by 7 bases and J by 0 bases, with 7 bases between the two germline ends. The CDR3 covers 13 residues.

This clone was counted only a few times. The genes are TRBV9 and TRBJ1-5; unclear D gene. CDR3 length equals 14 residues. Germline V gene lookup returns CDR1 SGDLS and CDR2 YYNGEE. V gave up 4 bases and J gave up 3 bases, with 11 bases separating them. CDR3 nucleotide sequence: TGTGCCAGCAGCCCCGGGCAGTCCAATCAGCCCCAGCATTTT. The encoded protein is CASSPGQSNQPQHF. The whole variable domain, remainder taken from reference TRBV9 and TRBJ1-5, is DSGVTQTPKHLITATGQRVTLRCSPRSGDLSVYWYQQSLDQGLQFLIQYYNGEERAKGNILERFSAQQFPDLHSELNLSSLELGDSALYFCASSPGQSNQPQHFGDGTRLSIL.